This TCR beta chain comes out of a study of cytomegalovirus exposure and HLA in healthy donors (dated by TCRdb to 2016 to 2017). About the investigation overall: An earlier analysis of roughly 610 of the donors reported around 280 Gb of sequence data and roughly 120 million unique TCR beta sequences obtained from around 170 million T cells. An earlier analysis of approximately 640 of the donors applied high-throughput TCR beta sequencing to assess whether each TCR beta V gene segment acted as functional or pseudogenic. A later genetic analysis used genome-wide SNP genotypes for about three fifths of the 666 donors, treating that subset as a discovery cohort. Donor age, sex, ethnicity and CMV serostatus were collected together with the repertoire data. To predict cytomegalovirus infection status, the study brought together high-throughput TCR immunosequencing, statistical association of individual TCRs with disease status, and machine learning. Typing coverage varied by locus: roughly 629-640 donors for A, B, C, DRB1 and DQB1; under 550 for DQA1; 606 for DPA1; 450 to 480 for DPB1. Besides the first cohort of 666 subjects, a separate validation cohort made up of roughly 120 different subjects was used. Rather than using new phenotypic data, the later analysis identified candidate immune exposures from TCR beta sequences and from how often those sequences occurred across donors. To study patterns of TCR occurrence, a later analysis re-analyzed previously published TCR beta repertoires from around 700 donors and added high-resolution HLA genotyping. Four or five DR-DQ haplotypes were handled as single units for association and clustering, since linkage in the cohort was strong. Among about 400 genotyped donors of the cohort, an average of around 250,000 unique TCR beta nucleotide sequences was sequenced per donor, of which 15% to 20% were non-productive. HLA typing included class I and class II loci at four-digit resolution. Every repertoire in the discovery cohort had been generated on one and the same sequencing platform. The genetic ancestry cluster associated with self-reported Caucasian donors included 70% to 85% of the roughly 390 genotyped donors. An early release covering 550 to 650 HLA-typed donors comprised about 320 gigabases of sequencing data and some 79 million unique TCR sequences. The aim of the study was to test whether cataloging public T cell receptors could identify signatures of past pathogen exposure. The study profiled the T cell repertoires of about 640 subjects by immunosequencing and related them to cytomegalovirus serostatus. Broad study findings and their caveats: This cohort had only TCR beta chains sequenced, and the lack of alpha or paired-chain data limited which features could be detected. Presence/absence analyses assumed roughly uniform sequencing depth across donors, an assumption that may not hold. In a later analysis, the rate of TCR association differed among HLA loci, with DRB1 alleles having the most associated TCRs and HLA-C alleles having the fewest. Linkage disequilibrium might explain the correlated functional status among segregating V segments, but an unknown experimental factor could not be excluded. A few of the identified cytomegalovirus-associated TCR beta chains were confirmed in vitro to be specific for cytomegalovirus antigens. In a later analysis, HLA-associated TCR beta chains showed more clonal expansion and lower generation probabilities than non-associated chains that were equally common. According to a later genetic analysis, donors in an Asian-associated ancestry cluster had fewer N-insertions in productive TCRs than the approximately 630-donor mean. The authors suggested that the approach could potentially be extended to other disease states and immunological phenotypes. When HLA alleles, especially DR and DQ, strongly co-occurred, attributing TCR associations to individual alleles was difficult. The classifier was reported to diagnose cytomegalovirus status with high specificity and sensitivity in both the original cohort and the validation cohort. The 87-base-pair reads could not distinguish some IMGT-functional V segments, including TRBV6-2 and TRBV6-3, so those segments were excluded. A later analysis associated roughly 17,000 TCR beta sequences with specific HLA alleles at a false discovery rate of 0.05. Because counts were too low, roughly 17 rarely observed V segments, including chromosome 9 orphons, were left out of the earlier analysis of several hundred of the donors. A group of highly shared sequence variants was considered likely to be a technical artifact of the sequencing pipeline. Several of the top co-occurrence clusters appeared to be linked to parvovirus B19, influenza, CMV and Epstein-Barr virus, according to a later analysis. The study listed over 150 TCR beta chains as associated with cytomegalovirus. A later genetic analysis associated a missense DCLRE1C variant with V-gene and J-gene trimming of TCR beta chains, and an independent cohort replicated the association. Immune exposure information for the cohort was limited to CMV serostatus. Because HLA typing was unavailable for some donors at each locus, only the typed subset was used in association tests. According to a later analysis, most CMV-associated TCR beta chains appeared to be HLA-restricted, and the HLA associations seemed to be driven largely by CMV exposure. Across donors, most TCR sequences were observed very rarely, whereas some public TCRs were present in many individuals. In an earlier analysis of fewer than 750 of the donors, most TCR beta V segments were observed in productive rearrangements about 90% or about 30% of the time, broadly matching IMGT annotations. A further reported finding was that TCR beta sequences accurately predicted the HLA-A and HLA-B alleles for most subjects in the first cohort.

In the germline V gene (reference sequence), CDR1 corresponds to SGHNT and CDR2 to YYREEE. The V and J ends are trimmed by 3 bases and 0 bases, leaving 5 bases between them. The CDR3 numbers 13 residues from cysteine through phenylalanine. The CDR3 DNA has 39 bases and is translated from base 1. In total, approximately 700 healthy bone marrow donors made up the cohort. At the time of sampling, all cohort members were nominally healthy, though unrecorded immune exposures were likely present. The donor tested CMV seronegative, placing the donor among the 350 or so seronegative members of the cohort. Every donor gave a peripheral blood sample, and the peripheral blood mononuclear cells from that sample were used for TCR beta sequencing. The Qiagen DNeasy Blood Extraction Kit was used to extract genomic DNA from the blood cell samples. This clone occurred once. What this receptor recognizes is not known. Nothing much larger sits one base from this clone, and base qualities are not available.

The library was built by means of the immunoSEQ multiplex PCR assay. For the multiplex PCR, a mixture combining 60 forward primers for TCR Vbeta segments and 13 reverse primers for TCR Jbeta segments was used. A multiplex PCR assay on genomic DNA amplified the CDR3 region of rearranged TCR beta genes. On the Illumina HiSeq System, the amplified TCR beta libraries were sequenced as 87-base-pair reads. Per the authors' processing: Across the 670 or so repertoires, a later analysis counted 60 million to 90 million unique TCR beta chains, around 11 million of which were shared by at least two donors. Raw reads were error-corrected and collapsed into unique sequences with a nearest-neighbor algorithm that merged closely related sequences to remove PCR and sequencing errors. To assign V, D and J gene segments, CDR3 sequences were aligned to IMGT reference sequences. For a sequence to be retained, a match of at least six nucleotides to both a V gene segment and a J gene segment was required. Rearrangements were classified as productive when the CDR3 lacked stop codons and remained in frame with V and J, and all other rearrangements were classified as non-productive. Following IMGT convention, CDR3 was defined as the stretch from the second conserved V-encoded cysteine up to the conserved J-encoded phenylalanine. Sequences without an unambiguous match to a single V gene segment were excluded from the earlier analysis of a few hundred of the donors. An earlier analysis of a few hundred of the donors called V segments functional above 56.7% productive rearrangements and segregating when the between-donor standard deviation exceeded 5%. To diagnose cytomegalovirus status from the catalog of TCR beta chain sequences, a statistical classification framework was built. In a later analysis, TCR nucleotide sequences were compared against IMGT/GENE-DB human TR gene sequences so that V and J genes could be assigned. In a later analysis, CDR3 sequences and most-parsimonious VDJ recombination scenarios were assigned using the TCRdist pipeline. In a later analysis, each TCR beta chain was defined by its CDR3 amino acid sequence together with its V-gene family, and reads lacking a unique V-gene family were excluded. A later analysis removed over 500 highly shared, low-generation-probability nucleotide sequences to deal with suspected cross-contamination and a sequencing artifact. In a later analysis, a clonal expansion index for each public chain was calculated from normalized within-repertoire ranks of inferred template counts. Generation probabilities in a later analysis came from a VDJ recombination model fitted to out-of-frame rearrangements, and those results were checked against IGoR. In a later analysis, hypergeometric tests were used to score TCR-TCR, TCR-HLA and TCR-CMV co-occurrence, with a repertoire-size bias correction applied to TCR pairs. In a later analysis, false discovery rates were estimated by permuting HLA or CMV assignments 20 times. In a later analysis, co-occurring TCRs were grouped using DBSCAN, with TCRdist sequence similarity added in when clustering inside HLA-allele-positive subsets. Repertoires with fewer than 30,000 or more than 120,000 public chains, plus five repertoires with anomalous nucleotide sharing, were excluded from co-occurrence clustering. The source is immuneACCESS, and TCRdb retained only in-frame sequences with V and J called. Part of the clones is not carried over; for the studies checked, unresolved V genes explain less than half of this, and the remainder is unexplained. The V and J calls and clone size are taken from that table; D and trimming were inferred from the DNA. The sample has under 140,000 clones on record, approximately 86% of them singletons. The top ten clonotypes cover approximately 2% of the sample.

The receptor was isolated from a man aged 40-49 years in good health and CMV-seronegative. The sequencing input was PBMCs. The chain is encoded by TRBV5-4 joined to TRBJ2-3; no D gene call is confident. For the CDR3, the sequence is CASSYSSTDTQYF. The DNA reads as follows: TGTGCCAGCAGCTACTCTAGCACAGATACGCAGTATTTT.